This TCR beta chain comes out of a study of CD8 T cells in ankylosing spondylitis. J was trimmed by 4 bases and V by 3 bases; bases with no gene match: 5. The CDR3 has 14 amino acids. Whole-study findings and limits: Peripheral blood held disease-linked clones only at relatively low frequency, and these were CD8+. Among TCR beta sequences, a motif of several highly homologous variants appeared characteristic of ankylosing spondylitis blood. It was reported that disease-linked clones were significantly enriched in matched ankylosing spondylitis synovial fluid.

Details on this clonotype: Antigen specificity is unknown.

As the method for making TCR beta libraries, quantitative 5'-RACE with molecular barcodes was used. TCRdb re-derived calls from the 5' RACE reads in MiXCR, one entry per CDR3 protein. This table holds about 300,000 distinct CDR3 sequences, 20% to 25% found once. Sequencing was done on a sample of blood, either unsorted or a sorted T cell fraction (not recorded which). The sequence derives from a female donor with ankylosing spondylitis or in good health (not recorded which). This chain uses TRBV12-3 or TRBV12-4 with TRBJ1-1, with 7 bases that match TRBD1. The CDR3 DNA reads TGTGCCAGCAGTTTGTCCGGGACAGTCACTGAAGCTTTCTTT. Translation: CASSLSGTVTEAFF.